The source of this TCR beta chain is a study of shared T cell receptors in the human thymus. Sequencing was performed with immunoSEQ multiplex PCR; in TCRdb, only in-frame clones are kept and a portion is missing. The top ten hold less than 0.04% of the sample, which has approximately 68,000 clones, 90% to 95% seen once. The V and J ends lost 4 bases and 9 bases, in that order; junction bases with no gene match: 18. This CDR3 contains 18 residues. Germline CDR1 LGHNA, CDR2 YSLEER. The material sequenced was thymocytes. The TCR comes from a human donor. The chain couples TRBV4-3 to TRBJ1-6; 7 positions match TRBD1. The CDR3 nucleotides read TGCGCCAGCAGCCCGGGACAGCCGAATTCACCCCCGACTTCACCCCTCCACTTT. The encoded protein is CASSPGQPNSPPTSPLHF.